Reported below is one T cell receptor beta chain. Germline lookup yields CDR1 MNHEY and CDR2 SMNVEV (reference sequence). The CDR3 is made up of 14 amino acids. The ends were cut back, 3 bases at V and 3 bases at J, with 11 bases in the middle. The data were obtained in a study of blood T cell repertoires in COVID-19. Study-wide context: Some COVID-19 samples were acute and others convalescent; all came from the United States, Italy and Spain.

The table came from immunoSEQ multiplex PCR; TCRdb's copy has only in-frame clones and leaves some out. The top ten hold more than 4.5% of the sample, which has about 210,000 clones, 70% to 90% seen once. Source material: peripheral blood. The TCR comes from a woman in her thirties or forties with acute or convalescent COVID-19. J is TRBJ1-1 and V is TRBV27, with D uncertain. This CDR3 reads CASSFRLRDTEAFF. CDR3 DNA: TGTGCCAGCAGTTTCCGTCTGAGGGACACTGAAGCTTTCTTT.